This T cell receptor beta chain is drawn from a study of radiotherapy plus CTLA-4 blockade in lung cancer. Study-wide points: TCR clones of tumor origin grew in blood after radiotherapy plus ipilimumab.

The germline CDR1 and CDR2 sequences are SGHNT and YYREEE (reference sequence). This CDR3 comprises 14 residues. The V end lost 2 bases, the J end lost 0 bases, and 9 bases lay between the germline ends. In chemo-refractory metastatic non-small-cell lung cancer, patients got ipilimumab CTLA-4 blockade together with focal radiation. TCRdb's table, derived via immunoSEQ multiplex PCR, lists solely in-frame clones and lacks some. Of some 70,000 clones in the sample, roughly 85% are singletons; the top ten hold under 10%. To note about this clone: Its antigen is not known.

This receptor was obtained from a human donor with non-small cell lung cancer who had a complete response to radiotherapy plus ipilimumab. The source material was peripheral blood, sampled from a patient treated with radiotherapy plus ipilimumab. The gene calls are TRBV5-4 and TRBJ2-7, with D possibly matching TRBD2 (6 bases). Written as DNA, the CDR3 is TGTGCCAGCAGCTTTGACGGGGGCTCCTACGAGCAGTACTTC. This translates into CASSFDGGSYEQYF.